Sequencing of this T cell receptor (beta chain) was carried out in a study of long-term antiretroviral therapy in people with HIV. CDR3 length equals 14 residues. Germline CDR1 MDHEN, CDR2 SYDVKM. Trimming left V 6 bases short and J 4 bases short, with 15 bases between. Assay version v3.0 of immunoSEQ was used, and it was run at survey level. TCRdb's copy holds only in-frame clones and misses some; the assay was immunoSEQ multiplex PCR. The sample yields approximately 24,000 clones, around 79% seen once. The study, taken as a whole, reports: The study found that diversity rose after ART but stayed below transplant donor controls. Blood dating 2004 to 2017 may reflect older ART regimens.

Comments on this clone: Its antigen is not known.

The clonotype was recovered from a man aged 30 to 39 with HIV. The chain combines TRBV28 with TRBJ1-2; D is perhaps TRBD1 (6 bases). The sequenced sample was unsorted PBMCs, obtained 2.1 years after starting antiretroviral therapy. CDR3 region: CASSRGGAPYGYTF. The CDR3 coding sequence is TGTGCCAGCAGCCGGGGGGGGGCCCCCTATGGCTACACCTTC.